This T cell receptor beta chain came from a study of blood T cell repertoires in COVID-19. In this sample, this clone turned up a few times. TCRdb's copy holds only in-frame clones and misses some; the assay was immunoSEQ multiplex PCR. The data contain 88,000 or so clones, approximately 90% of them singletons. V lost 3 bases, J lost 6 bases, and 9 bases lay in between. Germline CDR1 LNHDA, CDR2 SQIVND (reference sequence). This CDR3 spans 13 amino acids. This TCR derives from a woman between 45 and 65 years old with acute COVID-19. The chain has TRBV19 and TRBJ1-5; D perhaps matches TRBD1 (5 bases). Sequencing input: PBMCs or T cells enriched from blood (not recorded which). The CDR3 here is CASSIQGGQPQHF. CDR3 bases: TGTGCCAGTAGTATCCAGGGCGGTCAGCCCCAGCATTTT.